This T cell receptor beta chain stems from a study of read filtering for tumor transcriptome and immune sequencing. Study conclusions and caveats: Single-read clonotypes: 80% to 90% of IR-seq clonotypes (about 3.5% of reads), 74.6% of RNA-seq clonotypes (approximately 49% of reads).

Many counts were recorded for this clonotype. Its cognate antigen is unknown. From 350 to 500 ng of RNA, a library with molecular barcoded alpha/delta and beta/gamma adaptors was made. TCRdb processed the reads anew with MiXCR; each CDR3 protein has one entry. The sample carries around 31,000 distinct CDR3 sequences, approximately 17% recorded once. The ends lost 10 bases at V and 7 bases at J; junction bases unmatched: 3. The germline CDR1 and CDR2 sequences are ENHRY and SYGVKD. The CDR3 consists of 11 residues. The receptor was isolated from a donor over 35 with multiple myeloma. The sequenced sample consisted of a population of CD138-negative cells sorted from bone marrow. The V call is TRBV10-3, the J call TRBJ2-2; 7 nucleotides agree with TRBD1. In DNA form, the CDR3 reads TGTGCCAGCCAGGGGGACGGGGAGCTGTTTTTT. This codes for CASQGDGELFF.